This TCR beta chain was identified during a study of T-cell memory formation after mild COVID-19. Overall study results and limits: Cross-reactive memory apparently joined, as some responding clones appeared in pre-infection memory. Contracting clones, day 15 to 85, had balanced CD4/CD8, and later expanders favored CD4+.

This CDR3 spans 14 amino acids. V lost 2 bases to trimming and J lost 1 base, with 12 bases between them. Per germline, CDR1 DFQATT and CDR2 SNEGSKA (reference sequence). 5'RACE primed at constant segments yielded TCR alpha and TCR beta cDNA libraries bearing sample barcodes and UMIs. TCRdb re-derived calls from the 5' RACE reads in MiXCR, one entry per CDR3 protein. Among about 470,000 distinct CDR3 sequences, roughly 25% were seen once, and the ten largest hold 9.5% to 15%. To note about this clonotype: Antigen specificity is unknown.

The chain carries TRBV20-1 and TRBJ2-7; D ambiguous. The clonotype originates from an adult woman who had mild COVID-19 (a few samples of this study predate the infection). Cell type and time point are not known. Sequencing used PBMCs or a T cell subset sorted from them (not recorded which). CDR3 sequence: CSARKPGVSYEQYF. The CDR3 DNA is TGCAGTGCTAGAAAGCCCGGAGTTTCCTACGAGCAGTACTTC.